This passage covers 23 T cell receptor beta chains from one sample sequenced in a study of blood T cell repertoires in COVID-19. Assay: immunoSEQ multiplex PCR; the TCRdb copy retains only in-frame clones and omits some. Of a few hundred thousand clones in the sample, about 83% were seen once. Sequences were obtained from PBMCs or T cells enriched from blood (not recorded which). The receptors derive from a woman between 40 and 50 years old who had recovered from COVID-19.

The J gene is TRBJ1-1, the V gene TRBV30; D is possibly TRBD1 (6 bases). The ends were cut back, 2 bases at V and 0 bases at J, with 16 bases in the middle. CDR1 is GTSNPN, CDR2 SVGIG, per germline (reference sequence). The length of the CDR3 is 16 residues. The CDR3: CAWSPVTGTMNTEAFF. In nucleotides, the CDR3 is TGTGCCTGGAGTCCTGTTACAGGGACTATGAACACTGAAGCTTTCTTT.

The rearrangement uses TRBV28 and TRBJ1-4; possible D gene TRBD1, 6 bases. Germline CDR1 is MDHEN and CDR2 is SYDVKM. With 5 bases removed from V and 8 bases from J, the gap between germline ends came to 18 bases. The CDR3 consists of 15 residues. The DNA for the CDR3 is TGTGCCAGCAGTCCCCCGACAGGAGGTCAAGAAAAACTGTTTTTT. Residues: CASSPPTGGQEKLFF.

The chain's CDR3 is CASSTGDRTNQPQHF. In DNA form, the CDR3 reads TGTGCCAGTAGTACCGGAGACAGGACTAATCAGCCCCAGCATTTT. The chain couples TRBV19 to TRBJ1-5; D possibly corresponds to TRBD1 (6 bases). In germline, CDR1 is LNHDA, CDR2 SQIVND (reference sequence). This CDR3 is built from 15 residues. Trimming removed 4 bases from V and 4 bases from J, with 14 bases in between.

This rearrangement joins TRBV4-3 to TRBJ2-3; D gene unclear. The CDR3 runs to 16 residues. V lost 4 bases, J lost 1 base, and 15 bases lay in between. Germline lookup yields CDR1 LGHNA and CDR2 YSLEER. CDR3 protein: CASSLLSEMGTDTQYF. The CDR3 bases are TGCGCCAGCAGCCTACTCAGCGAGATGGGCACAGATACGCAGTATTTT.

The rearrangement links TRBV19 to TRBJ2-5; D may be TRBD1 (6 bases). V lost 5 bases to trimming and J lost 5 bases, with 12 bases between them. CDR1 and CDR2 (germline): LNHDA, SQIVND (reference sequence). There are 13 residues in the CDR3. The CDR3 protein is CASSLQGRETQYF. In DNA, the CDR3 is TGTGCCAGTAGTCTCCAGGGGCGGGAGACCCAGTACTTC.

A few counts support this clone. The V gene is TRBV9, the J gene TRBJ2-1, with 7 positions matching TRBD1. The CDR3 length is 14 residues. V trimming: 3 bases; J trimming: 4 bases; junction bases outside the gene matches: 4. The V gene's germline CDR1 is SGDLS and CDR2 YYNGEE. The CDR3 region is CASSDVGQYNEQFF. Here the CDR3 DNA reads TGTGCCAGCAGCGATGTGGGACAGTACAATGAGCAGTTCTTC.

The J gene is TRBJ2-3, the V gene TRBV19; 13 bases match TRBD2. V lost 5 bases to trimming and J lost 5 bases; unmatched junction nucleotides: 10. Germline V gene data show CDR1 as LNHDA and CDR2 as SQIVND (reference sequence). This CDR3 contains 17 residues. CDR3 nucleotides: TGTGCCAGTAGTTCTCCGGGACTAGCGGGATTCGGAGATACGCAGTATTTT. Amino acids: CASSSPGLAGFGDTQYF.

The chain employs TRBV9 and TRBJ2-1, with TRBD2 as a possible D gene (5 bases). CDR3 length: 18 amino acids. V was clipped by 0 bases and J by 7 bases, with 23 bases between them. Looked up from germline, CDR1 is SGDLS and CDR2 is YYNGEE. CDR3 sequence (DNA): TGTGCCAGCAGCGTAGACCTGGCGGGTGCCATCCTGGGTAATGAGCAGTTCTTC. Protein: CASSVDLAGAILGNEQFF.

This clone came up once. This rearrangement joins TRBV28 to TRBJ1-1; possibly TRBD1 for D (5 bases). The CDR3 loop spans 16 amino acids. With 4 bases removed from V and 5 bases from J, the gap between germline ends came to 20 bases. Germline V gene data show CDR1 as MDHEN and CDR2 as SYDVKM. The CDR3 sequence: CASSSPRGYDTTEAFF. The CDR3 DNA is TGTGCCAGCAGTTCCCCCCGGGGGTATGACACGACTGAAGCTTTCTTT.

The chain employs TRBV21-1 and TRBJ1-5; TRBD1 is the table's D call, not checked against the DNA. TRBV21-1 has pseudogene status. The CDR3 extends over 17 amino acids. The CDR3 loop reads CASSKLDRGQGDQPQHF. CDR3 DNA sequence: TGTGCCAGCAGCAAACTGGACAGGGGGCAGGGGGATCAGCCCCAGCATTTT.

In its sample, this clone was seen once. The V gene is TRBV9, the J gene TRBJ1-1; 8 bases match TRBD1. Trimming took 3 bases from V and 1 from J; bases not matched to a gene: 2. Germline CDR1 and CDR2: SGDLS and YYNGEE. CDR3 length equals 14 residues. The CDR3: CASSAQGGNTEAFF. As DNA, the CDR3 is TGTGCCAGCAGCGCACAGGGGGGGAACACTGAAGCTTTCTTT.

The chain has TRBV29-1 and TRBJ2-1, with 11 nucleotides matching TRBD2. Germline V gene lookup returns CDR1 SQVTM and CDR2 ANQGSEA. The CDR3 loop spans 16 amino acids. V gave up 1 base and J gave up 5 bases; unmatched junction bases: 7. CDR3 bases: TGCAGCGTTGAAGGGGTTAGCGGGAGGGATAACAATGAGCAGTTCTTC. Translated, it gives CSVEGVSGRDNNEQFF.

This chain uses TRBV7-3 with TRBJ2-1, with TRBD1 matching 9 bases. V lost 1 base, J lost 7 bases, and 8 bases stayed unmatched. This CDR3 has 16 amino acids. Germline values: CDR1 SGHTA, CDR2 FQGTGA. The CDR3 nucleotides are TGTGCCAGCAGCTTAAGGGTAGGGACAGGGAAGAATGAGCAGTTCTTC. It translates to CASSLRVGTGKNEQFF.

The chain uses TRBV7-2 and TRBJ1-1; D call uncertain. This CDR3 has 13 amino acids. The ends were cut back, 5 bases at V and 10 bases at J, with 17 bases in the middle. CDR1 SGHTA and CDR2 FQGNSA come from the germline V gene. The CDR3 DNA follows: TGTGCCAGCAGCGATCCGGCGGCGTCCGGAGCTTTCTTT. This translates into CASSDPAASGAFF. The full variable domain, its missing parts supplied by reference TRBV7-2 and TRBJ1-1, is GAGVSQSPSNKVTEKGKDVELRCDPISGHTALYWYRQSLGQGLEFLIYFQGNSAPDKSGLPSDRFSAERTGGSVSTLTIQRTQQEDSAVYLCASSDPAASGAFFGQGTRLTVV.

The chain employs TRBV7-9 and TRBJ2-5; the D gene is possibly TRBD1 (9 bases). Germline-derived CDR1 and CDR2 are SEHNR and FQNEAQ (reference sequence). V shed 5 bases and J shed 7 bases, with 32 bases lying between them. CDR3 length: 19 residues. This chain's CDR3 is CASSPNVPGQGTSGVTQYF. The CDR3 DNA reads TGTGCCAGCAGCCCCAACGTCCCGGGACAGGGAACTAGCGGTGTGACCCAGTACTTC.

V gene TRBV18 combines with J gene TRBJ1-5, with no clear D. V lost 1 base and J 0 bases, leaving 7 bases between the germline ends. Germline assignment: CDR1 KGHSH and CDR2 LQKENI. This CDR3 is 15 amino acids long. CDR3: CASSPLEGSNQPQHF. CDR3 nucleotide sequence: TGTGCCAGCTCACCACTTGAGGGTAGCAATCAGCCCCAGCATTTT.

Here the CDR3 reads CASSHLDRVNEQYF. DNA of the CDR3: TGTGCCAGCAGCCACCTGGACAGGGTCAACGAGCAGTACTTC. The chain has TRBV3-1 (or the pseudogene TRBV3-2) and TRBJ2-7, with 8 bases matching TRBD1. V lost 3 bases, J lost 5 bases, and 6 bases stayed unmatched. The V gene's germline CDR1 is LGHDT and CDR2 YNNKEL (reference sequence). CDR3 length equals 14 residues.

This chain joins TRBV19 and TRBJ2-2, with a possible D match to TRBD2 (5 bases). Trimming shortened V by 4 bases and J by 1 base, and 10 bases separated the two germline ends. The V gene's germline CDR1 is LNHDA and CDR2 SQIVND (reference sequence). The length of the CDR3 is 15 residues. CDR3 amino acids: CASSTSGVNTGELFF. In DNA, the CDR3 is TGTGCCAGTAGTACCTCCGGGGTGAACACCGGGGAGCTGTTTTTT.

The chain recombines TRBV11-2 with TRBJ2-5, with 11 bases fitting TRBD1. V dropped 1 base and J dropped 5; count of bases not matched to a gene: 0. The germline V gene encodes CDR1 SGHAT and CDR2 FQNNGV. The CDR3 totals 14 residues. CDR3 nucleotides: TGTGCCAGCAGCTTAGGGACAGGGGGCGAGACCCAGTACTTC. Translated: CASSLGTGGETQYF. Filled out from reference TRBV11-2 and TRBJ2-5, the complete variable domain reads EAGVAQSPRYKIIEKRQSVAFWCNPISGHATLYWYQQILGQGPKLLIQFQNNGVVDDSQLPKDRFSAERLKGVDSTLKIQPAKLEDSAVYLCASSLGTGGETQYFGPGTRLLVL.

The chain recombines TRBV3-1 (or the pseudogene TRBV3-2) with TRBJ2-1; 10 bases fit TRBD2. J lost 2 bases, V lost 2 bases, and 3 bases had no gene match. CDR3 size: 16 residues. Germline V gives CDR1 LGHDT, CDR2 YNNKEL (reference sequence). The CDR3, as DNA: TGTGCCAGCAGCCAACCAGCGGGAGGGCCCTACAATGAGCAGTTCTTC. This gives the protein CASSQPAGGPYNEQFF.

The J gene is TRBJ2-3, the V gene TRBV5-1, with TRBD2 matching 9 bases. CDR1 and CDR2 from the germline V gene are SGHRS and YFSETQ. The CDR3 has 15 residues. J lost 3 bases, V lost 2 bases, and 4 bases had no gene match. CDR3: CASSFVAGGTDTQYF. The DNA for the CDR3 is TGCGCCAGCAGCTTTGTCGCGGGAGGGACAGATACGCAGTATTTT.

The chain combines TRBV6-5 with TRBJ1-6; 7 bases map to TRBD1. Per germline, CDR1 MNHEY and CDR2 SVGAGI. This CDR3 region has 15 residues. J lost 8 bases, V lost 6 bases, and 10 bases had no gene match. CDR3: CASRLTRDSHSPLHF. CDR3 DNA sequence: TGTGCCAGCAGACTCACAAGGGACAGCCATTCACCCCTCCACTTT.

V is TRBV28 and J is TRBJ2-7; 13 bases agree with TRBD2. This CDR3 region has 15 residues. The germline gives CDR1 MDHEN, CDR2 SYDVKM. V was pared by 6 bases and J by 5 bases, with 7 bases of the junction left unmatched. The CDR3 DNA is TGTGCCAGCAGGCTCGGGACTAGCGGGATCGACGAGCAGTACTTC. This gives the protein CASRLGTSGIDEQYF.